These 28 T cell receptor beta chains were all obtained from the same sample, sequenced in a study of regulatory T cells in long-lasting Graves disease. CDR3 regions were amplified by Arm-PCR using iRepertoire HTBI primers to build TCR beta libraries. TCRdb passed the multiplex PCR reads through MiXCR, listing each CDR3 protein once. The sample lists over 500,000 distinct CDR3 sequences, roughly a sixth occurring once. Specified time point: newly diagnosed GD, antithyroid drugs for less than 3 months. RNA from PBMCs was the source of the TCR library. A further study also used this sample, focusing on T cells in Graves' hyperthyroidism and ophthalmopathy.

The sequences come from peripheral blood mononuclear cells (PBMCs), collected at new diagnosis, from a patient treated with antithyroid drugs. These receptors came from a man younger than 35 with Graves disease.

This clonotype was seen a handful of times. The chain employs TRBV20-1 and TRBJ1-5; 7 nucleotides align to TRBD1. Per germline, CDR1 DFQATT and CDR2 SNEGSKA (reference sequence). V shed 8 bases and J 0 bases; nucleotides not matched to a gene: 10. The CDR3 is made up of 15 amino acids. The CDR3 DNA reads TGCAGTACGGGACAGATTAATTATAGCAATCAGCCCCAGCATTTT. It specifies CSTGQINYSNQPQHF.

In this sample, this clonotype turned up many times. The DNA for the CDR3 is TGTGCCAGCAGTCCCAGGACGGCTGCAACTAATGAAAAACTGTTTTTT. Protein product: CASSPRTAATNEKLFF. The V gene is TRBV12-3 or TRBV12-4, the J gene TRBJ1-4; no clear D gene. This CDR3 comprises 16 residues. Trimming shortened V by 5 bases and J by 0 bases, and 13 bases separated the two germline ends.

The rearrangement links TRBV20-1 to TRBJ2-7; TRBD2 agrees at 13 bases. CDR3 length equals 16 residues. Germline V gene lookup returns CDR1 DFQATT and CDR2 SNEGSKA (reference sequence). J was trimmed by 3 bases and V by 0 bases; bases with no gene match: 5. The CDR3 DNA is TGCAGTGCTAGAGATGGGACTAGCGGGATGATCTACGAGCAGTACTTC. It translates to CSARDGTSGMIYEQYF.

This clonotype appeared many times. This chain connects TRBV7-2 to TRBJ1-1; D uncertain. V dropped 1 base and J dropped 8 bases, with 11 bases sitting between them. There are 13 residues in the CDR3. Germline V gene data show CDR1 as SGHTA and CDR2 as FQGNSA. This chain's CDR3 is CASSLGTAGEAFF. For the CDR3, the DNA is TGTGCCAGCAGCTTAGGTACGGCCGGGGAAGCTTTCTTT.

The chain employs TRBV9 and TRBJ1-4; D is possibly TRBD1 (5 bases). Germline V gene data show CDR1 as SGDLS and CDR2 as YYNGEE. Deletions cut 0 bases from V and 3 bases from J, with 15 bases between. This CDR3 contains 17 residues. The CDR3: CASSVGPARGSNEKLFF. The CDR3 DNA reads as TGTGCCAGCAGCGTAGGGCCTGCCCGGGGCTCTAATGAAAAACTGTTTTTT.

The sample holds many counts of this clonotype. The V call is TRBV27, the J call TRBJ2-1; 9 positions match TRBD2. This CDR3 has 16 residues. The trim removed 2 bases at V and 4 bases at J, leaving 6 bases unmatched. Germline V gene sequence: CDR1 MNHEY, CDR2 SMNVEV (reference sequence). CDR3 loop: CASSLLRRGGYNEQFF. CDR3 sequence (DNA): TGTGCCAGCAGTTTACTAAGGCGGGGGGGGTACAATGAGCAGTTCTTC.

In this sample, this clonotype turned up once. The junction departs from the called germline gene at one end, perhaps through a read error. The V and J genes are TRBV11-1 and TRBJ2-7, with 7 positions matching TRBD1. This CDR3 contains 16 residues. Germline V gene data show CDR1 as SGHAT and CDR2 as FQDESV (reference sequence). CDR3 in DNA: TGTGCCTGCAGCCCAAAGGCGACAGGGAAGTTCTACGAGCAGTACTTC. Protein sequence: CACSPKATGKFYEQYF.

This clonotype was detected a few times. The V call is TRBV5-1, the J call TRBJ1-4; D remains ambiguous. CDR3 size: 14 residues. The V end lost 4 bases, the J end lost 3 bases, and 10 bases lay between the germline ends. CDR1 is SGHRS and CDR2 is YFSETQ in the germline V gene. The CDR3 is CASSPGGSNEKLFF. CDR3 DNA: TGCGCCAGCAGCCCGGGAGGGTCTAATGAAAAACTGTTTTTT.

J is TRBJ1-1 and V is TRBV24-1; 7 bases line up with TRBD1. Germline lookup yields CDR1 KGHDR and CDR2 SFDVKD. The CDR3 sequence is 15 residues long. J lost 3 bases, V lost 2 bases, and 5 bases had no gene match. CDR3 amino acids: CATSDSRRGDTEAFF. Written as DNA, the CDR3 is TGTGCCACCAGTGATTCTCGCAGGGGGGACACTGAAGCTTTCTTT.

The V and J genes are TRBV20-1 and TRBJ2-3, with TRBD2 identical over 10 bases. CDR3 length: 14 amino acids. Germline V CDR1 and CDR2: DFQATT, SNEGSKA (reference sequence). With V trimmed by 5 bases and J by 3 bases, 5 bases remained unmatched. The chain's CDR3 is CSAPSGRDTDTQYF. The CDR3 nucleotides are TGCAGTGCTCCGAGCGGGAGGGATACAGATACGCAGTATTTT.

This clonotype was observed a few times. The rearrangement joins TRBV20-1 to TRBJ1-5; D not certain. CDR1 and CDR2 from the germline V gene are DFQATT and SNEGSKA (reference sequence). The CDR3 covers 13 residues. V was shortened by 6 bases and J by 5 bases, with 14 bases between the two germline ends. CDR3 DNA: TGCAGTGCCCCAAGCGGCCCCGATCAGCCCCAGCATTTT. Translated, it gives CSAPSGPDQPQHF.

Many counts were recorded for this clonotype. The V gene is TRBV20-1, the J gene TRBJ1-1; D unclear. The CDR3 runs to 14 residues. Trimming took 1 base from V and 1 from J, leaving 10 bases between them. The germline CDR1 and CDR2 sequences are DFQATT and SNEGSKA (reference sequence). The DNA for the CDR3 is TGCAGTGCTAGAGGAGGGTTGGGGAACACTGAAGCTTTCTTT. It specifies CSARGGLGNTEAFF.

Only a few counts were recorded for this clonotype. The J gene is TRBJ1-5, the V gene TRBV7-2; TRBD1 is a possible D gene (5 bases). Trimming pared 2 bases from V and 2 bases from J, leaving 16 bases between. There are 17 residues in the CDR3. The germline V gene has CDR1 SGHTA and CDR2 FQGNSA. CDR3: CASSLFDGGDGNQPQHF. As DNA, the CDR3 is TGTGCCAGCAGCTTATTCGATGGGGGGGACGGCAATCAGCCCCAGCATTTT. The full variable domain, with the rest looked up from reference TRBV7-2 and TRBJ1-5, is GAGVSQSPSNKVTEKGKDVELRCDPISGHTALYWYRQSLGQGLEFLIYFQGNSAPDKSGLPSDRFSAERTGGSVSTLTIQRTQQEDSAVYLCASSLFDGGDGNQPQHFGDGTRLSIL.

This clonotype appeared a few times. The CDR3, as DNA: TGTGCCAGCTCCCATTCGGGACAGGGCGCAGGAAACACCATATATTTT. This translates into CASSHSGQGAGNTIYF. The V call is TRBV18, the J call TRBJ1-3; TRBD1 matches at 9 bases. The CDR3 sequence is 16 residues long. Germline assignment: CDR1 KGHSH and CDR2 LQKENI. Trimming cost V 6 bases and J 4 bases; bases outside gene matches: 10.

The V call is TRBV19, the J call TRBJ2-7, with D unclear. The CDR3 length is 14 residues. Germline V gene lookup returns CDR1 LNHDA and CDR2 SQIVND (reference sequence). With 3 bases removed from V and 1 base from J, the gap between germline ends came to 10 bases. CDR3 amino acids: CASSIFSWSYEQYF. DNA of the CDR3: TGTGCCAGTAGTATTTTTAGCTGGTCCTACGAGCAGTACTTC.

The genes are TRBV7-9 and TRBJ2-5; D tentatively reads TRBD1 or TRBD2 (5 bases each). This CDR3 is 13 amino acids long. V was pared by 4 bases and J by 3 bases, with 9 bases between. Germline CDR1 is SEHNR and CDR2 is FQNEAQ (reference sequence). Written as DNA, the CDR3 is TGTGCCAGCAGCTCCCTGGGGGAAGAGACCCAGTACTTC. It codes for CASSSLGEETQYF.

The J gene is TRBJ2-1, the V gene TRBV5-1; TRBD2 agrees at 11 bases. CDR3 length: 17 residues. V lost 2 bases and J lost 5; bases outside the gene matches: 9. In germline, CDR1 is SGHRS, CDR2 YFSETQ. The CDR3 DNA follows: TGCGCCAGCAGCTTTGTCAAACTAGCGGGAGTCCACAATGAGCAGTTCTTC. Its translation: CASSFVKLAGVHNEQFF. Filled out from reference TRBV5-1 and TRBJ2-1, the complete variable domain reads KAGVTQTPRYLIKTRGQQVTLSCSPISGHRSVSWYQQTPGQGLQFLFEYFSETQRNKGNFPGRFSGRQFSNSRSEMNVSTLELGDSALYLCASSFVKLAGVHNEQFFGPGTRLTVL.

J is TRBJ1-6 and V is TRBV20-1; D not resolved. The CDR3 is made up of 13 amino acids. Trimming shortened V by 3 bases and J by 9 bases, and 12 bases separated the two germline ends. Germline loops: CDR1 DFQATT, CDR2 SNEGSKA (reference sequence). As DNA, the CDR3 is TGCAGTGCTAGGTCGGATGGTGGTTCACCCCTCCACTTT. Protein product: CSARSDGGSPLHF.

Points on this clonotype: One end of the junction is discordant with germline, which a read error may explain. The V call is TRBV20-1, the J call TRBJ2-1; TRBD2 might be the D (5 bases). Germline V lookup: CDR1 DFQATT, CDR2 SNEGSKA (reference sequence). This CDR3 region has 16 residues. The CDR3 nucleotides read TGCAGTGCGCACTCCGGACTGCTCAGCTCCTGCAATGAGCAGTTCTTC. Encoded protein: CSAHSGLLSSCNEQFF.

Of note for this clonotype: The junction and the germline gene differ at one end; a read error may be behind it. The rearrangement uses TRBV7-8 and TRBJ1-5; D uncertain. The CDR3 contains 12 residues. CDR1 and CDR2 (germline): SGHVS, FQNEAQ. The CDR3 spells CANSLAWQPQHF. The CDR3 nucleotides are TGTGCCAACAGCTTAGCGTGGCAGCCCCAGCATTTT. The entire variable domain, with the rest obtained from reference TRBV7-8 and TRBJ1-5, is as follows: GAGVSQSPRYKVAKRGQDVALRCDPISGHVSLFWYQQALGQGPEFLTYFQNEAQLDKSGLPSDRFFAERPEGSVSTLKIQRTQQEDSAVYLCANSLAWQPQHFGDGTRLSIL.

This clonotype was seen a few times. This sequence joins TRBV28 and TRBJ1-2, with 7 bases fitting TRBD1. The CDR3 is made up of 13 amino acids. Per the germline V gene, CDR1 is MDHEN and CDR2 is SYDVKM. Trimming at V came to 1 base and at J to 7 bases, leaving 3 bases not matched to a gene. CDR3 DNA: TGTGCCAGCAGTTTATCCCACAGGGGTGGCTACACCTTC. This gives the protein CASSLSHRGGYTF.

The rearrangement uses TRBV6-1 and TRBJ1-4; D is unclear. Looked up from germline, CDR1 is MNHNS and CDR2 is SASEGT. This CDR3 has 14 residues. Trimming removed 6 bases from V and 5 bases from J, with 13 bases in between. The chain's CDR3 is CASRKSGLNEKLFF. CDR3 sequence (DNA): TGTGCCAGCAGGAAGTCGGGGTTGAATGAAAAACTGTTTTTT.

The chain uses TRBV6-1 and TRBJ2-7, with D hard to call. Germline loops: CDR1 MNHNS, CDR2 SASEGT. Trimming removed 2 bases from V and 1 base from J, with 21 bases in between. This CDR3 has 18 residues. The CDR3: CASSEYISGIELSYEQYF. In DNA form, the CDR3 reads TGTGCCAGCAGTGAATACATCTCGGGTATTGAACTTTCCTACGAGCAGTACTTC.

This clonotype appeared a few times. A clone one base away is much larger, so this may be a read error. This chain links TRBV28 with TRBJ2-1; a possible D gene is TRBD1 (5 bases). The V gene's germline CDR1 is MDHEN and CDR2 SYDVKM. Trimming took off 4 bases at V and 10 bases at J, with 14 bases between the two ends. This CDR3 region has 13 residues. Here the CDR3 reads CASSSHQGNEQFF. CDR3 in DNA: TGTGCCAGCAGTTCTCACCAGGGTAACGAGCAGTTCTTC.

Points on this clonotype: Relative to the germline gene, one junction end is altered; a read error may explain this. The CDR3 DNA follows: TGCTGCGTTCCACCAGACGGGTGGGGGAACAATGAGCAGTTCTTC. Its protein product is CCVPPDGWGNNEQFF. This chain connects TRBV29-1 to TRBJ2-1; D is possibly TRBD1 or TRBD2 (5 bases each). The CDR3 is made up of 15 amino acids. Germline lookup yields CDR1 SQVTM and CDR2 ANQGSEA.

This clonotype was observed at least ten times. The J gene is TRBJ1-1, the V gene TRBV12-3 or TRBV12-4, with 7 nucleotides matching TRBD1. Losses at the gene ends were 5 bases for V and 6 bases for J; bases not matched to a gene: 9. The CDR3 has 14 amino acids. DNA for the CDR3: TGTGCCAGCAGTCCGGTTCGACAGGGTCCTGAAGCTTTCTTT. Its translation is CASSPVRQGPEAFF.

The chain couples TRBV20-1 to TRBJ2-7; TRBD1 agrees at 7 bases. The CDR3 is made up of 15 amino acids. The V segment lost 4 bases and the J segment 2 bases; nucleotides outside the gene matches: 11. Germline CDR1 is DFQATT and CDR2 is SNEGSKA (reference sequence). The CDR3 protein is CSATPSTGFTYEQYF. CDR3 sequence (DNA): TGCAGTGCTACTCCCTCGACAGGGTTTACCTACGAGCAGTACTTC.

In this sample, this clonotype turned up many times. CDR3 sequence (DNA): TGCAGTGCTAGCGCGGGACTCTACAATGAGCAGTTCTTC. Its translation: CSASAGLYNEQFF. The rearrangement uses TRBV20-1 and TRBJ2-1, with D possibly TRBD2 on 6 matching bases. Per the germline V gene, CDR1 is DFQATT and CDR2 is SNEGSKA (reference sequence). There are 13 residues in the CDR3. V lost 3 bases and J lost 3, with 9 bases in between.